Sequencing of this TCR beta chain was carried out in a study of blood T cell repertoires in COVID-19. At the level of the study: COVID-19 samples, acute and convalescent, were from the United States, Italy and Spain.

Methods used by the authors: Reference gene primer amplification in the assay estimated nucleated cell counts. Some clones are missing from TCRdb's copy, which holds only in-frame ones; the method was immunoSEQ multiplex PCR. From that table come the V and J calls and clone size; the DNA was used to work out D and trimming. The sample records tens of thousands of clones, around 95% being singletons. Trimming left V 0 bases short and J 10 bases short, with 5 bases between. The CDR3 runs 11 residues. Per germline, CDR1 SGHDT and CDR2 YYEEEE. This chain joins TRBV5-6 and TRBJ2-1; D remains ambiguous. This TCR derives from a human donor with active COVID-19. The donor label of this sample is uncertain. The material sequenced was peripheral blood. The CDR3 region is CASSLAYEQFF. DNA for the CDR3: TGTGCCAGCAGCTTGGCCTACGAGCAGTTCTTC.